This T cell receptor beta chain was captured in a study of vaccination effects on CD4 cells after COVID-19. General study results and limits: Late post-vaccination, clones induced by infection and those induced by vaccine underwent marked clonal contraction.

Trimming left V 2 bases short and J 5 bases short, with 10 bases between. Germline V gene sequence: CDR1 SGHNT, CDR2 YYREEE (reference sequence). CDR3 size: 13 residues. Expansion with viral peptide pools was applied to antigen-specific CD4+ T cells by the ViraFEST assay prior to sequencing. The culture ran for about 10 days, and then CD4+ T cells were isolated. Nobody among the vaccine recipients had prior SARS-CoV-2 infection (nucleocapsid antibodies were negative). TCRdb's copy holds only in-frame clones and misses some; the assay was immunoSEQ multiplex PCR. The table has about 41,000 clones, 77% seen once. A note on this clone: What it binds is not known.

Specimen: CD4+ T cells from PBMCs cultured with HCoV-NL63 spike peptides, collected before COVID-19 vaccination. The gene calls are TRBV5-4 and TRBJ2-5; possibly TRBD1 or TRBD2 for D (5 bases each). This clonotype was sampled from a human donor who received a COVID-19 vaccine. The CDR3 protein is CASSFGAGETQYF. CDR3 in DNA: TGTGCCAGCAGCTTCGGGGCTGGGGAGACCCAGTACTTC.